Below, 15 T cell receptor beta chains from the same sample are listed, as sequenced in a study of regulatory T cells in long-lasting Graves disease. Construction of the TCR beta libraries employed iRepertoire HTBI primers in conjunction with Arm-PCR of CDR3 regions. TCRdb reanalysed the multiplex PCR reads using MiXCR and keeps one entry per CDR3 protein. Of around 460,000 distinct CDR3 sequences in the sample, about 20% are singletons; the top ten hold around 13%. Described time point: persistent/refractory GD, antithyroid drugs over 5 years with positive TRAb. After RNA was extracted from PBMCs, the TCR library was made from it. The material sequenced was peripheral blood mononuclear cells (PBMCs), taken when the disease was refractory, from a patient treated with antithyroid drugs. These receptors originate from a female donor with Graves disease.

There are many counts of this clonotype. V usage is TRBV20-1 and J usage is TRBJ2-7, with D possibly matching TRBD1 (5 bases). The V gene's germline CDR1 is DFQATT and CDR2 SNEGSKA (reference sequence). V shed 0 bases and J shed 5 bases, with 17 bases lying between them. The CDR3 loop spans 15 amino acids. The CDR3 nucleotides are TGCAGTGCTAGAGAAAGTCGTAGGGGAACTGACGAGCAGTACTTC. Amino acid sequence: CSARESRRGTDEQYF.

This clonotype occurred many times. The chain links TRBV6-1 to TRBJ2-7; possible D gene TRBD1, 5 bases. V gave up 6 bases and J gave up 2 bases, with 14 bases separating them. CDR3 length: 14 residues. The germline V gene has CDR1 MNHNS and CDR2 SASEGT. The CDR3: CASSSHPGPYEQYF. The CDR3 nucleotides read TGTGCCAGCAGCTCCCATCCAGGGCCCTACGAGCAGTACTTC.

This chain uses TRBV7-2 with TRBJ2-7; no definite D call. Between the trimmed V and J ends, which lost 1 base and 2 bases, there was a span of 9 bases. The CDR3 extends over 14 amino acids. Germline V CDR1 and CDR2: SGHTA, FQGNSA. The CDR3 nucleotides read TGTGCCAGCAGCTTAGTTCCTCCTACCTACGAGCAGTACTTC. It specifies CASSLVPPTYEQYF.

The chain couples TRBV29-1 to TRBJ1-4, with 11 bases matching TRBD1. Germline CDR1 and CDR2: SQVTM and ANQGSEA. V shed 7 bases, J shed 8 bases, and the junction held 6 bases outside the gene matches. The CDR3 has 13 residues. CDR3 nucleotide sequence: TGCAGCGCCAGGGACAGGGGGTGGGAAAAACTGTTTTTT. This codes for CSARDRGWEKLFF.

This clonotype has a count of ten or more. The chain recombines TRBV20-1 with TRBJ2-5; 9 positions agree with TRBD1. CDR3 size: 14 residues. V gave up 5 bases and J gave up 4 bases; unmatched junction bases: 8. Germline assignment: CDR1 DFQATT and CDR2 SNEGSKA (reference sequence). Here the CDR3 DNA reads TGCAGTGCTGAGCGGACAGGGGCGGGAGAGACCCAGTACTTC. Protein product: CSAERTGAGETQYF.

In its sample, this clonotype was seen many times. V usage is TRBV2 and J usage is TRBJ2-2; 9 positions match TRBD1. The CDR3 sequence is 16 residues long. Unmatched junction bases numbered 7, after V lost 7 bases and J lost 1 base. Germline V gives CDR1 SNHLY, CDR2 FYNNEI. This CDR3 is CASKTDRGQNTGELFF. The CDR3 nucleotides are TGTGCCAGCAAAACGGACAGGGGACAGAACACCGGGGAGCTGTTTTTT.

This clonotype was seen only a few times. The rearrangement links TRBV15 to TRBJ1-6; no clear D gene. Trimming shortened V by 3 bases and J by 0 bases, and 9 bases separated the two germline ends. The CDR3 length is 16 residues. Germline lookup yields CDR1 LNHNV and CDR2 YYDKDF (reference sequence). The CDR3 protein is CATSRDISSYNSPLHF. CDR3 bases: TGTGCCACCAGCAGGGATATTAGCTCCTATAATTCACCCCTCCACTTT.

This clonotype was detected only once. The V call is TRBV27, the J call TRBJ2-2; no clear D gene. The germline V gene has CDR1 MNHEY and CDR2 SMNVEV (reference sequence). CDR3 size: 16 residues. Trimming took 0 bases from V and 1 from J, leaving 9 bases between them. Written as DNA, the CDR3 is TGTGCCAGCAGTTTATCCACCACTATGAACACCGGGGAGCTGTTTTTT. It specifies CASSLSTTMNTGELFF.

The CDR3 DNA sequence: TGTGCCAGTAGGGCACAGGGATTGATGGGAGAGACCCAGTACTTC. This translates into CASRAQGLMGETQYF. The chain uses TRBV19 and TRBJ2-5; a weak D match, TRBD1 (6 bases). The germline V gene encodes CDR1 LNHDA and CDR2 SQIVND (reference sequence). The CDR3 extends over 15 amino acids. V dropped 6 bases and J dropped 4 bases, with 18 bases sitting between them.

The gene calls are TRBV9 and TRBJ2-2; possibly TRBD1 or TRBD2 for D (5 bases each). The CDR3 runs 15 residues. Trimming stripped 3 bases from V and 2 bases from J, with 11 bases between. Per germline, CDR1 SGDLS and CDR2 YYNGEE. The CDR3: CASSEWGINTGELFF. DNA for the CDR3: TGTGCCAGCAGCGAGTGGGGGATCAACACCGGGGAGCTGTTTTTT. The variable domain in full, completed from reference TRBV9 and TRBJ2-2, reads DSGVTQTPKHLITATGQRVTLRCSPRSGDLSVYWYQQSLDQGLQFLIQYYNGEERAKGNILERFSAQQFPDLHSELNLSSLELGDSALYFCASSEWGINTGELFFGEGSRLTVL.

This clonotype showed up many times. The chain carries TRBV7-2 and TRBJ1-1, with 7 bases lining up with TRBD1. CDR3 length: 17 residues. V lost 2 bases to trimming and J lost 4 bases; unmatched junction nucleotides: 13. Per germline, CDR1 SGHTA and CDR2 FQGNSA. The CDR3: CASSLQGGGGLGTEAFF. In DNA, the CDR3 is TGTGCCAGCAGCTTACAAGGGGGCGGCGGATTAGGCACTGAAGCTTTCTTT.

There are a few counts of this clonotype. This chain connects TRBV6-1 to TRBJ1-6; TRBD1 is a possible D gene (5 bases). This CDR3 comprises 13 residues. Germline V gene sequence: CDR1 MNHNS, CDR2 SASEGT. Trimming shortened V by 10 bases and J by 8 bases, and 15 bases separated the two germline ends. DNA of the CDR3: TGTGCCACCTCGGAGACAGCGGATTCACCCCTCCACTTT. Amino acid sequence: CATSETADSPLHF.

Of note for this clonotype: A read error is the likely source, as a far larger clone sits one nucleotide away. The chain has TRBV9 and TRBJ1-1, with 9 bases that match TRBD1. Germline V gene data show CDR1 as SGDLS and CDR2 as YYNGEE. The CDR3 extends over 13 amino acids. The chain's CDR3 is CASTGQGNTGAFF. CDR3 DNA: TGTGCCAGCACCGGACAGGGGAACACTGGAGCTTTCTTT.

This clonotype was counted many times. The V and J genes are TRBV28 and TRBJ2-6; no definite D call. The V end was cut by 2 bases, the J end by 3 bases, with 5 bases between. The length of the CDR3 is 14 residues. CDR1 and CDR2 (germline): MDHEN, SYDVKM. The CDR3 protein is CASSLRLGANVLTF. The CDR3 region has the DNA TGTGCCAGCAGTTTAAGACTTGGGGCCAACGTCCTGACTTTC.

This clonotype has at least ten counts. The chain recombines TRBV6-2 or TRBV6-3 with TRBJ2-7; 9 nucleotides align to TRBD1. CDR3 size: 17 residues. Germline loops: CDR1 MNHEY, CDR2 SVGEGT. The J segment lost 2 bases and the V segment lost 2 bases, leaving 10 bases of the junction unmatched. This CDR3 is CASSYHSGTGYTYEQYF. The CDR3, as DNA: TGTGCCAGCAGTTACCATTCCGGGACAGGGTACACCTACGAGCAGTACTTC.